Listed below are T cell receptor beta chains from one sample, sequenced in a study of shared clonotypes between healthy human individuals. Sequencing was performed with immunoSEQ multiplex PCR; in TCRdb, only in-frame clones are kept and a portion is missing. The sample carries approximately 590,000 clones, roughly 95% recorded once. Sequencing was performed on naive CD8+ T cells sorted from blood. The receptors derive from a woman in her twenties or thirties in good health. Both conserved end residues are part of each CDR3. D genes are given only for firm matches.

V: TRBV4-1; D: -; CDR3: CASSQVRAYEQYF
V: TRBV9; D: TRBD2; CDR3: CASSNTRGLGAYNEQFF
V: TRBV2; D: -; CDR3: CASKGVSYEQYF
V: TRBV6-5; D: -; CDR3: CASSYSLDSEAFF
V: TRBV11-3; D: -; CDR3: CASSLDRSSYEQYF
V: TRBV13; D: -; CDR3: CASSLRHSIHYEQYF
V: TRBV28; D: -; CDR3: CASTNLGASNQPQHF
V: TRBV4-2; D: -; CDR3: CASSQDRGSLWPQHF
V: TRBV5-4; D: TRBD2; CDR3: CASSLAGGPGETQYF
V: TRBV5-1; D: -; CDR3: CASSLAGMEGRETQYF
V: TRBV25-1; D: -; CDR3: CASSEFGDYGYTF
V: TRBV13; D: TRBD2; CDR3: CASSGPGTSPGPSNYEQYF
V: TRBV27; D: TRBD1; CDR3: CASSLTGGYEQYF
V: TRBV5-4; D: -; CDR3: CASSPEGAGELFF
V: TRBV27; D: -; CDR3: CASSFSASYNEQFF
V: TRBV28; D: -; CDR3: CASSYGPGSSSYEQYF
V: TRBV5-1; D: TRBD2; CDR3: CASSLGTSGSLYNEQFF
V: TRBV7-9; D: -; CDR3: CASSLAGTRADYGYTF
V: TRBV2; D: TRBD2; CDR3: CASSKLAGDYEQYF
V: TRBV7-9; D: TRBD2; CDR3: CASSLGASGHYEQYF
V: TRBV28; D: -; CDR3: CASSLGGHEQFF
V: TRBV10-1; D: TRBD2; CDR3: CASSPSGVYEQYF
V: TRBV19; D: TRBD1; CDR3: CASIPDREGNQPQHF
V: TRBV19; D: -; CDR3: CASSIDPTYEQYF
V: TRBV11-2; D: -; CDR3: CASSPWRGLRSYEQYF
V: TRBV27; D: TRBD2; CDR3: CASSPIRGTKIPYEQYF
V: TRBV30; D: -; CDR3: CAWSAEEAAGNEQFF
V: TRBV25-1; D: -; CDR3: CASKEAGGMNTEAFF
V: TRBV27; D: -; CDR3: CASSLSGSGETQYF
V: TRBV5-6; D: -; CDR3: CASSSSGVEQYF
V: TRBV27; D: TRBD1; CDR3: CASSTTGGEYTGELFF
V: TRBV27; D: -; CDR3: CASSLAGGVVGGYTF
V: TRBV7-9; D: -; CDR3: CASWADGELFF
V: TRBV7-6; D: TRBD2; CDR3: CASSSRLAYPPDTQYF
V: TRBV10-2; D: TRBD1; CDR3: CASSDWDREYEQYF
V: TRBV27; D: -; CDR3: CASSLSRGERYNEQFF
V: TRBV19; D: TRBD1; CDR3: CASSPGQSNQPQHF
V: TRBV7-8; D: TRBD1; CDR3: CASSLMQGVGQPQHF
V: TRBV6-5; D: -; CDR3: CASREQGYEQYF
V: TRBV6-1; D: -; CDR3: CASYGAGDLSYEQYF
V: TRBV6-6; D: -; CDR3: CASSYTDRYEQYF
V: TRBV11-2; D: TRBD1; CDR3: CASSSDRVAYGYTF
V: TRBV5-6; D: TRBD1; CDR3: CASSPDRANYGYTF
V: TRBV27; D: -; CDR3: CASSFGDEQYF
V: TRBV7-8; D: -; CDR3: CASSLAGFSTDTQYF
V: TRBV25-1; D: TRBD1; CDR3: CASSEYGYRGEETQYF
V: TRBV28; D: -; CDR3: CASSYNLGQSLTDTQYF
V: TRBV4-1; D: -; CDR3: CASSQDEYSNQPQHF
V: TRBV15; D: -; CDR3: CATSPRAETLETQYF
V: TRBV7-8; D: -; CDR3: CASSSRAGFYEQYF
V: TRBV7-9; D: -; CDR3: CASGRANTEAFF
V: TRBV29-1; D: -; CDR3: CSASRPNTGELFF
V: TRBV2; D: -; CDR3: CASSEGSLYEQYF
V: TRBV25-1; D: -; CDR3: CASRGPVTGELFF
V: TRBV2; D: TRBD2; CDR3: CASSTSGPRDEQFF
V: TRBV18; D: -; CDR3: CASSPSTGTGELFF
V: TRBV4-1; D: TRBD2; CDR3: CASSQDRRTSGYNEQFF
V: TRBV4-1; D: -; CDR3: CASSPSIARKDSQKYGYTF
V: TRBV29-1; D: -; CDR3: CSVAEGYEQYF
V: TRBV6-1; D: -; CDR3: CASSEGWGGSNQPQHF